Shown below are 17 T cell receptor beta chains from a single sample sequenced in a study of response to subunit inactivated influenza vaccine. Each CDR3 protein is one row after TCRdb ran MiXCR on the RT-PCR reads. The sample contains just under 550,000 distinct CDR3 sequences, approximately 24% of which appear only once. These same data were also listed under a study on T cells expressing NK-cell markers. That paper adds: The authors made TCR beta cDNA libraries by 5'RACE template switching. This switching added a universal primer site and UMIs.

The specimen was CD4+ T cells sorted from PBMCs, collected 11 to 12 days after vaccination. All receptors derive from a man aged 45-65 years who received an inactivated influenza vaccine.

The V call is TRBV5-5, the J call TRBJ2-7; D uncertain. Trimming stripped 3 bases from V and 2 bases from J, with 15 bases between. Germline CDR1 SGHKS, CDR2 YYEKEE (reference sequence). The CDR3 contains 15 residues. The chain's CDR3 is CASSSIIPPPYEQYF. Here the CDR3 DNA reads TGTGCCAGCAGCTCCATCATTCCCCCTCCCTACGAGCAGTACTTC.

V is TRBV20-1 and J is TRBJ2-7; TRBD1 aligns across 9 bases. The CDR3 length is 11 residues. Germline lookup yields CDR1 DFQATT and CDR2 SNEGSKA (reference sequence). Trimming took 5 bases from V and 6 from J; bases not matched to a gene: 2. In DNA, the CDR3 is TGCAGTGCTGGGACAGGGCGCGAGCAGTACTTC. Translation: CSAGTGREQYF.

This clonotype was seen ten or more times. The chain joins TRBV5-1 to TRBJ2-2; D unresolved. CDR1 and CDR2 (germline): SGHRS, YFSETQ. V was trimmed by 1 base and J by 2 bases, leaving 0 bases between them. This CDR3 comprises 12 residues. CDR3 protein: CASSLNTGELFF. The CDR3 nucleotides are TGCGCCAGCAGCTTGAACACCGGGGAGCTGTTTTTT.

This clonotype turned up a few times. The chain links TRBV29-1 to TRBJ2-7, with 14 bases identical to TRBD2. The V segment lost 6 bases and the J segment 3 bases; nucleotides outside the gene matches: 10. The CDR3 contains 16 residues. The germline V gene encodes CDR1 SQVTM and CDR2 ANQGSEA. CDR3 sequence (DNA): TGCAGCGTAACGACTAGCGGGAGGGCCTTTAGCTACGAGCAGTACTTC. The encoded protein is CSVTTSGRAFSYEQYF.

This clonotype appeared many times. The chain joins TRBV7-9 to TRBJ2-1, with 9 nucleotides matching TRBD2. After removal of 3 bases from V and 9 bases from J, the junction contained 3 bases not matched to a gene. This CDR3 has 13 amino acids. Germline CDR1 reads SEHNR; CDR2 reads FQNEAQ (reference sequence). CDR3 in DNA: TGTGCCAGCAGCTTGAGCGGGAGGAGTGAGCAGTTCTTC. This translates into CASSLSGRSEQFF.

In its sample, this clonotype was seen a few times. The CDR3 bases are TGCGCCAGCAGCCCCAGCGGGAACCCCCAAGAGACCCAGTACTTC. Protein sequence: CASSPSGNPQETQYF. The chain uses TRBV5-1 and TRBJ2-5, with TRBD2 identical over 7 bases. Germline assignment: CDR1 SGHRS and CDR2 YFSETQ. The CDR3 sequence is 15 residues long. V shed 4 bases and J 1 base; nucleotides not matched to a gene: 7.

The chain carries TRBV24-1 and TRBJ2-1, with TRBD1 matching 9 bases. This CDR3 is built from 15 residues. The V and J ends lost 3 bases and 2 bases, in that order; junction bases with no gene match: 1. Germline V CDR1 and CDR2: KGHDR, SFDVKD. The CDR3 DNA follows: TGTGCCACCAGTGATAGGACAGGGGCCTACAATGAGCAGTTCTTC. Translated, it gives CATSDRTGAYNEQFF.

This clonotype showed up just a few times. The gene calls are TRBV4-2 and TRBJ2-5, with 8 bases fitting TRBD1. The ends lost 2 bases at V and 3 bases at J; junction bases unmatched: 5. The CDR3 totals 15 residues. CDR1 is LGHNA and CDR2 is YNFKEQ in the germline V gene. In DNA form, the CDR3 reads TGTGCCAGCAGCCAACCGGACAGGGACGAAGAGACCCAGTACTTC. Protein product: CASSQPDRDEETQYF.

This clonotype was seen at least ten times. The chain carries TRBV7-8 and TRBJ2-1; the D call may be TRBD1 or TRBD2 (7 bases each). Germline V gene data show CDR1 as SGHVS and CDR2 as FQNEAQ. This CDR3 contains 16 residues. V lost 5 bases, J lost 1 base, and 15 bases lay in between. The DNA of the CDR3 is TGTGCCAGCAGCCTAGGGACAGCGGGGTCCTACAATGAGCAGTTCTTC. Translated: CASSLGTAGSYNEQFF.

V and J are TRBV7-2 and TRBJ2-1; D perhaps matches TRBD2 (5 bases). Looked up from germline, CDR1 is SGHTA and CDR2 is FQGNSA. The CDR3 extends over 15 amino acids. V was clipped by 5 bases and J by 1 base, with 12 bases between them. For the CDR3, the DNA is TGTGCCAGCAGCGCACCACCGGGGTCCTACAATGAGCAGTTCTTC. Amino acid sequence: CASSAPPGSYNEQFF.

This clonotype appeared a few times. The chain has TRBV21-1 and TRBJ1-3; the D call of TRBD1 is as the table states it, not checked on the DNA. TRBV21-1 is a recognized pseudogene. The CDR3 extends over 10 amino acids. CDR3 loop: CASSKGDSLF. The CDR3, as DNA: TGTGCCAGCAGCAAAGGGGACAGTTTGTTT.

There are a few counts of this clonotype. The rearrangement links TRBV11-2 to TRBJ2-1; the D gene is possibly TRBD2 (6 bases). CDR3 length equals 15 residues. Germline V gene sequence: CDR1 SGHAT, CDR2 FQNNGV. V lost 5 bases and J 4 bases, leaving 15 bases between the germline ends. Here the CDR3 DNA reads TGTGCCAGCAGCCCCACGGAGGGCCGATACAATGAGCAGTTCTTC. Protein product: CASSPTEGRYNEQFF.

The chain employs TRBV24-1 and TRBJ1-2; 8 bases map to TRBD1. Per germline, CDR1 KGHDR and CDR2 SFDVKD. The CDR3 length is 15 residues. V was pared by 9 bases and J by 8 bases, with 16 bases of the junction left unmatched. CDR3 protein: CATAQTGASVGGYTF. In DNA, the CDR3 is TGTGCCACCGCCCAGACAGGGGCCAGTGTCGGAGGCTACACCTTC.

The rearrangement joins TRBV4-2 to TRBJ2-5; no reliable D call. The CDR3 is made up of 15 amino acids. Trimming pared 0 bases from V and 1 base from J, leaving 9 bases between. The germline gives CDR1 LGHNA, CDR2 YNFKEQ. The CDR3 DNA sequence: TGTGCCAGCAGCCAAGATTTTTGGGGCCAAGAGACCCAGTACTTC. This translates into CASSQDFWGQETQYF.

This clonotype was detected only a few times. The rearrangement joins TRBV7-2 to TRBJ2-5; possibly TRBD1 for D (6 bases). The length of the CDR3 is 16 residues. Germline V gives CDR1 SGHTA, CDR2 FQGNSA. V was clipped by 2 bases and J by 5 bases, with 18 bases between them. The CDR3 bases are TGTGCCAGCAGCTTACGCCCAGCCAGGGGATGGGAGACCCAGTACTTC. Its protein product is CASSLRPARGWETQYF.

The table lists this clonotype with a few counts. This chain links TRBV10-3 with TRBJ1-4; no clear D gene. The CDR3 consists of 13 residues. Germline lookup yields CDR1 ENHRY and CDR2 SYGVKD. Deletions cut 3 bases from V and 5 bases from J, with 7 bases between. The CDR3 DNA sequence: TGTGCCATCAGTGAACTGTTAAATGAAAAACTGTTTTTT. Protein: CAISELLNEKLFF.

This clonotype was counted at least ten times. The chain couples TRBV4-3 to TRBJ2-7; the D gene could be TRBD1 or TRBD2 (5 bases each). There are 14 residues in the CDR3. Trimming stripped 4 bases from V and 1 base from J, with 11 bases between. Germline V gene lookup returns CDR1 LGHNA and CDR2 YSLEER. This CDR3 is CASSPGTDSYEQYF. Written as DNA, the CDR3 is TGCGCCAGCAGCCCAGGGACGGATTCCTACGAGCAGTACTTC.